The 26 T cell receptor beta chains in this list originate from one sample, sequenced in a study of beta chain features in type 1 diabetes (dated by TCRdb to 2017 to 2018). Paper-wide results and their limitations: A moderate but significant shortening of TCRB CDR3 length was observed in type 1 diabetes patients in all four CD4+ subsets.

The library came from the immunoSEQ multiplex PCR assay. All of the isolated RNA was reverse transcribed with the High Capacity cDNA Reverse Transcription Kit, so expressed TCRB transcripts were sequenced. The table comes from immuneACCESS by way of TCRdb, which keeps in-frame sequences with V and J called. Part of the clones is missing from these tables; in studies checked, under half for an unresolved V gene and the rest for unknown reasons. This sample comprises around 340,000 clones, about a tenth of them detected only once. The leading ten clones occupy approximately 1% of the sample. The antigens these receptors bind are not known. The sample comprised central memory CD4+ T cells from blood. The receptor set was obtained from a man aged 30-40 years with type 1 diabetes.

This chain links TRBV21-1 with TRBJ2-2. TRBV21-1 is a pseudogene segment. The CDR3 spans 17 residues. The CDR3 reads CASSLGFRMDRSGELFF. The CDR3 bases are TGTGCCAGCAGCCTCGGCTTCAGGATGGACCGGAGCGGGGAGCTGTTTTTT.

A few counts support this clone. CDR3 nucleotides: TGTGCCAGCAGTTTAGGGTTGGCCTATGGCTACACCTTC. Amino acids: CASSLGLAYGYTF. The rearrangement joins TRBV27 to TRBJ1-2; D gene unclear. CDR3 length: 13 amino acids. V gave up 2 bases and J gave up 4 bases, with 8 bases separating them. Germline CDR1 is MNHEY and CDR2 is SMNVEV (reference sequence).

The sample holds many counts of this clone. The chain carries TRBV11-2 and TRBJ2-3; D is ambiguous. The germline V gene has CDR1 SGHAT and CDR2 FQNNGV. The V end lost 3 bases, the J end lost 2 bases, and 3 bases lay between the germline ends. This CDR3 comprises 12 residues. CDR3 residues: CASSFNTDTQYF. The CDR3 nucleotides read TGTGCCAGCAGCTTCAACACAGATACGCAGTATTTT.

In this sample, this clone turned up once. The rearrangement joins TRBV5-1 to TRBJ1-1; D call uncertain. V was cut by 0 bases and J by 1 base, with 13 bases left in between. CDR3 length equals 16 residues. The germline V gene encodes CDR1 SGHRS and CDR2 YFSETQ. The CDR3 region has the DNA TGCGCCAGCAGCTTGGTTAACTTGAGGGCGAACACTGAAGCTTTCTTT. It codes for CASSLVNLRANTEAFF. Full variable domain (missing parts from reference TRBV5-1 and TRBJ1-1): KAGVTQTPRYLIKTRGQQVTLSCSPISGHRSVSWYQQTPGQGLQFLFEYFSETQRNKGNFPGRFSGRQFSNSRSEMNVSTLELGDSALYLCASSLVNLRANTEAFFGQGTRLTVV.

The CDR3 loop reads CASSFARFQTGEQYF. The CDR3, as DNA: TGTGCCAGCAGCTTCGCCAGATTCCAAACGGGCGAGCAGTACTTC. V and J are TRBV7-2 and TRBJ2-7, with D hard to call. Trimming cost V 3 bases and J 6 bases, with 18 bases left between them. The CDR3 extends over 15 amino acids. Germline loops: CDR1 SGHTA, CDR2 FQGNSA.

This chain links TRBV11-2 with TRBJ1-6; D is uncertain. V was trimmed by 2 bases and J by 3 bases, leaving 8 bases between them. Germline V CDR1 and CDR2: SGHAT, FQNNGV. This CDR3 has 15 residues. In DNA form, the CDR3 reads TGTGCCAGCAGCTTAAATACGGGCTATAATTCACCCCTCCACTTT. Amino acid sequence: CASSLNTGYNSPLHF.

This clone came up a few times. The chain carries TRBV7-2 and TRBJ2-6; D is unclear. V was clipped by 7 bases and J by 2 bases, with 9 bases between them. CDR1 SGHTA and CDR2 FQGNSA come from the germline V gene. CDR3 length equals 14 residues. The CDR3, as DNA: TGTGCCAGCACCCCAGGCGCTGGGGCCAACGTCCTGACTTTC. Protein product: CASTPGAGANVLTF. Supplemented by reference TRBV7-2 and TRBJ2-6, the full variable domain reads GAGVSQSPSNKVTEKGKDVELRCDPISGHTALYWYRQSLGQGLEFLIYFQGNSAPDKSGLPSDRFSAERTGGSVSTLTIQRTQQEDSAVYLCASTPGAGANVLTFGAGSRLTVL.

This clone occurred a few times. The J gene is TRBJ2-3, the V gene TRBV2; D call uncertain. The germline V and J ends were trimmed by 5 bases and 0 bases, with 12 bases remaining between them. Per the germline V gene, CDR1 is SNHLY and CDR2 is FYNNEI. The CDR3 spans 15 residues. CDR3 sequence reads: CASSMAGTSTDTQYF. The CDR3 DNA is TGTGCCAGCAGTATGGCAGGAACCAGCACAGATACGCAGTATTTT.

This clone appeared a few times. CDR3 in amino acids: CASSQISEETQYF. The CDR3 nucleotides are TGTGCCAGCAGCCAAATAAGCGAGGAGACCCAGTACTTC. This chain links TRBV14 with TRBJ2-5; no definite D call. The germline V gene encodes CDR1 SGHDN and CDR2 FVKESK. This CDR3 contains 13 residues. V lost 2 bases and J lost 5, with 9 bases in between. The whole variable domain, remainder taken from reference TRBV14 and TRBJ2-5, is EAGVTQFPSHSVIEKGQTVTLRCDPISGHDNLYWYRRVMGKEIKFLLHFVKESKQDESGMPNNRFLAERTGGTYSTLKVQPAELEDSGVYFCASSQISEETQYFGPGTRLLVL.

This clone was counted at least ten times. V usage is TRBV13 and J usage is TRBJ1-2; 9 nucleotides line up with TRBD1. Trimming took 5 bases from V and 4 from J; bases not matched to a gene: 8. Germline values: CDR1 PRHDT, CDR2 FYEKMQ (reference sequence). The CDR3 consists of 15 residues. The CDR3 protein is CASSAGQGISYGYTF. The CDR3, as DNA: TGTGCCAGCAGCGCGGGACAGGGAATAAGCTATGGCTACACCTTC.

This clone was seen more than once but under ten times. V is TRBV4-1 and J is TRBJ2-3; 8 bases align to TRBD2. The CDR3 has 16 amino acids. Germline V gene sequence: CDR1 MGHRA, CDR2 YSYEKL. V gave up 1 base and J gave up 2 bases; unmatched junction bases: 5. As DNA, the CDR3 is TGCGCCAGCAGCCAAGTTGCGGGGGGCAACACAGATACGCAGTATTTT. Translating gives CASSQVAGGNTDTQYF.

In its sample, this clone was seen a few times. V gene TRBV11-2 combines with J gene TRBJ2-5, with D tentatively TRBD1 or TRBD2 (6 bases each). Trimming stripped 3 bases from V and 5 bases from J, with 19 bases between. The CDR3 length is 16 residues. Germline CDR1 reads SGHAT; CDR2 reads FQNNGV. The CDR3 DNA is TGTGCCAGCAGCTTTTCGGGGGCCAGCGGTAGGGAGACCCAGTACTTC. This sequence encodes CASSFSGASGRETQYF.

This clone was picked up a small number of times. DNA for the CDR3: TGTGCCAGCAGCTATCACAGGGGACCAAAGGGGGACACCATATATTTT. Residues: CASSYHRGPKGDTIYF. The chain carries TRBV11-2 and TRBJ1-3; TRBD1 matches 7 bases. The CDR3 length is 16 residues. Germline CDR1 and CDR2: SGHAT and FQNNGV. J was trimmed by 8 bases and V by 4 bases; bases with no gene match: 14.

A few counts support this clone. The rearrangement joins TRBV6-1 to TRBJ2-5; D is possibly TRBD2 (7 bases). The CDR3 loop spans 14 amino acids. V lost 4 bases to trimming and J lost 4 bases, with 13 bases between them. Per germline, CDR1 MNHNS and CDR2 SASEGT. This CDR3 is CASSGYREGETQYF. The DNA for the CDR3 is TGTGCCAGCAGTGGTTACAGGGAGGGAGAGACCCAGTACTTC.

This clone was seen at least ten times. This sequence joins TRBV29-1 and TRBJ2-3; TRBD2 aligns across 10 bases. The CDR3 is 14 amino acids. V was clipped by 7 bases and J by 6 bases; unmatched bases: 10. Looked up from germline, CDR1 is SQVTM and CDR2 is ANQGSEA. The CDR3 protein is CSGGVSGGTDTQYF. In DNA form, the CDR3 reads TGCAGCGGAGGCGTTAGCGGGGGGACCGATACGCAGTATTTT.

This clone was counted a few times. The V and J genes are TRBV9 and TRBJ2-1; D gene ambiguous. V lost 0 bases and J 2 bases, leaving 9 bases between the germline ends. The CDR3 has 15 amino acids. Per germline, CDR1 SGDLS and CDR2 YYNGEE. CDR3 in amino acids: CASSVDGHAYNEQFF. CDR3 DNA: TGTGCCAGCAGCGTAGACGGCCATGCCTACAATGAGCAGTTCTTC.

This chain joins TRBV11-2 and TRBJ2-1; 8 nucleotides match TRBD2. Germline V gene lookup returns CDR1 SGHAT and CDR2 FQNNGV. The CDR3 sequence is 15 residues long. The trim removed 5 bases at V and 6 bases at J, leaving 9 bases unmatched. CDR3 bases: TGTGCCAGCAGCCGCCGGGGACTAGAGGCCAATGAGCAGTTCTTC. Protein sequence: CASSRRGLEANEQFF.

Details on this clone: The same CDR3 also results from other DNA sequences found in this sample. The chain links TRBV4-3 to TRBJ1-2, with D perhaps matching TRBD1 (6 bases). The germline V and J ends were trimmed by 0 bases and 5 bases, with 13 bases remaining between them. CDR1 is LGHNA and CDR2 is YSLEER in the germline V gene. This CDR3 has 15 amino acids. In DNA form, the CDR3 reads TGCGCCAGCAGCCAAGACTCGAGGGGGGCGTATGGCTACACCTTC. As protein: CASSQDSRGAYGYTF.

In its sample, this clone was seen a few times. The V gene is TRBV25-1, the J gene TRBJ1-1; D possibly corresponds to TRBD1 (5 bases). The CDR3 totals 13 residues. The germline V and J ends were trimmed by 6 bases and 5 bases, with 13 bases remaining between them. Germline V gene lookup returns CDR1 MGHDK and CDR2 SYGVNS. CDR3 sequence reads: CASRTVATTEAFF. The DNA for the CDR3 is TGTGCCAGCAGGACAGTCGCTACTACTGAAGCTTTCTTT.

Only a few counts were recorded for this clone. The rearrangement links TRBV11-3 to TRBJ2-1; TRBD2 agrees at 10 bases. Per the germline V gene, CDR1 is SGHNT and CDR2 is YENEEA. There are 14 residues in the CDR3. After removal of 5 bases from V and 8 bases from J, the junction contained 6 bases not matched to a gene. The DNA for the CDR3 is TGTGCCAGCAGCGTTAGCGGGGGGCGCTATGAGCAGTTCTTC. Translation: CASSVSGGRYEQFF.

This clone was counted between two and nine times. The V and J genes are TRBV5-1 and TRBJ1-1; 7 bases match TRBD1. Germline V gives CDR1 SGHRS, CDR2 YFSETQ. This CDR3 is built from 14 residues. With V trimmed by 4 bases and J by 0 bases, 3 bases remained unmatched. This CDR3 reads CASSPGTVNTEAFF. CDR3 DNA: TGCGCCAGCAGCCCTGGGACAGTGAACACTGAAGCTTTCTTT.

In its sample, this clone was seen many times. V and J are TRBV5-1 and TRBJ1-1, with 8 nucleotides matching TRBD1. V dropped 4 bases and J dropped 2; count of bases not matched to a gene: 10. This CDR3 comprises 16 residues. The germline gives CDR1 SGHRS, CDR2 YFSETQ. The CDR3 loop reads CASSPDGTGLNTEAFF. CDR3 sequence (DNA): TGCGCCAGCAGCCCGGACGGGACAGGACTTAACACTGAAGCTTTCTTT.

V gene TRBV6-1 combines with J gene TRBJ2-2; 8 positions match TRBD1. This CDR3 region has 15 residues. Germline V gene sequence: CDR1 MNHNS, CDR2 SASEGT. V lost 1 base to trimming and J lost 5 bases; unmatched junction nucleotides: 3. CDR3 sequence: CASSEGDRRTGELFF. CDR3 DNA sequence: TGTGCCAGCAGTGAAGGGGACAGGAGGACCGGGGAGCTGTTTTTT.

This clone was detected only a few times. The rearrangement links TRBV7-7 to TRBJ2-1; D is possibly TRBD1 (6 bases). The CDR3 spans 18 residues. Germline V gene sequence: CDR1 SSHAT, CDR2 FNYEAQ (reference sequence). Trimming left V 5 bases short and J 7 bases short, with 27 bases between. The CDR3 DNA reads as TGTGCCAGCAGCAGTAGCCACGGAGAAAAACAGGGAAGGAATGAGCAGTTCTTC. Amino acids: CASSSSHGEKQGRNEQFF.

This chain's CDR3 is CATSKRGGDTEAFF. CDR3 coding DNA: TGTGCCACCAGCAAGCGAGGCGGGGACACTGAAGCTTTCTTT. This chain links TRBV15 with TRBJ1-1, with D hard to call. Trimming cost V 4 bases and J 3 bases, with 12 bases left between them. The CDR3 contains 14 residues. Germline CDR1 LNHNV, CDR2 YYDKDF (reference sequence).

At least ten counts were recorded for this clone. The CDR3 DNA is TGTGCCAGCAGCACTATGGGCTTAGAGACCCAGTACTTC. Its protein is CASSTMGLETQYF. The J gene is TRBJ2-5, the V gene TRBV7-2; D gene uncertain. This CDR3 has 13 amino acids. The germline CDR1 and CDR2 sequences are SGHTA and FQGNSA. V was cut by 5 bases and J by 4 bases, with 11 bases left in between.